This T cell receptor (beta chain) was found in a study of blood T cell repertoires in COVID-19 (dated by TCRdb to between 2020 and 2021). In the study overall: The collaborator samples originated in the United States, Italy and Spain and spanned the acute and convalescent phases of COVID-19. The material from the prospective study consisted of cDNA or gDNA derived from T cells, B-cell-depleted T cells, or PBMCs. The dataset comprised deeply sampled blood TCRbeta repertoires from subjects exposed to, actively infected with, or recovered from COVID-19. The repertoires were made available in a free public database intended to serve as a resource for research on the immune response to SARS-CoV-2. Samples were obtained from the ongoing ImmuneRACE study (first 160 participants) and from 1,254 subjects provided by 6 global collaborators. Sample metadata almost always included a de-identified subject ID, COVID-19 status, age in years and sex. HLA class I and class II types, where available, came from metadata supplied by the sample provider rather than from assay-based typing.

TCRbeta CDR3 regions were amplified from genomic DNA using the immunoSEQ Assay, a bias-controlled multiplex PCR. Per the original workflow: The number of nucleated cells in each sample was estimated from the amplification of reference gene primers within the assay. To quantify the absolute abundance of each unique TCRbeta CDR3 rearrangement, sequence reads were collapsed and filtered. Productive Simpson clonality was computed per sample as the square root of Simpson's diversity index over productive rearrangements. Imported from immuneACCESS, the table was reduced by TCRdb to in-frame sequences with V and J called. These copies leave out some clones; in studies compared against another copy, an unresolved V gene accounts for under half, and the cause of the remainder is not known. V, J and clone size are taken as reported in that table, and D and trimming were inferred from the DNA itself. This sample comprises 160,000 or so clones, roughly nine tenths of them detected only once. Around 14% of the sample belongs to the ten largest clones.

V is reduced by 1 base and J by 7 bases, leaving a spacing of 10 bases between them. CDR1 and CDR2 are drawn from the germline V gene (reference sequence): GTSNPN, SVGIG. The CDR3 starts with the cysteine, ends with the phenylalanine, and has 12 residues. The sequence is cut down to CDR3 DNA, 36 bases in frame from base 1. The research as a whole found: How much clinical and demographic metadata was included differed by source and by participant, and the metadata was provided uncurated.

Each collaborating institution followed its own protocols to collect whole blood in K2EDTA tubes. Collaborator samples were shipped for TCRbeta analysis as frozen whole blood, isolated PBMCs, or DNA extracted from either sample type. As to this clone: It has no known antigen specificity. The sample holds no much larger clone one base away, and base qualities are not on file.

The TCR was taken from a woman aged 40 to 55 with acute or convalescent COVID-19. Sample: peripheral blood. Recombination joined TRBV30 with TRBJ2-5; the D gene remains uncertain. CDR3 loop: CAWSGSGGTQYF. The nucleotide sequence is TGTGCCTGGAGTGGGTCGGGTGGGACCCAGTACTTC.